This T cell receptor (beta chain) is drawn from a study of cytomegalovirus exposure and HLA in healthy donors. The CDR3 consists of 17 residues. Trimming took off 1 base at V and 0 bases at J, with 10 bases between the two ends. Per the germline V gene, CDR1 is SGHNT and CDR2 is YENEEA. Vbeta (60) and Jbeta (13) primers were used in the PCR. This table comes from immunoSEQ multiplex PCR, and its TCRdb copy is limited to in-frame clones, with some not included. The sample has about 150,000 clones. Sequenced material: PBMCs. The clonotype comes from a woman aged 45 to 65 in good health and CMV-seronegative. The rearrangement uses TRBV11-3 and TRBJ2-6; D ambiguous. The CDR3 here is CASSLGSADSGANVLTF. DNA for the CDR3: TGTGCCAGCAGCTTAGGCAGTGCCGACTCTGGGGCCAACGTCCTGACTTTC.